The clone carrying this TCR beta chain was observed many times. The antigen remains undetermined. The sample is drawn from a study of beta chain features in type 1 diabetes. Blood was drawn once from each donor into heparinised tubes. The draws averaged approximately 120 mL. Sorting that relied on CD45RO/CCR7/CD25/CD127/CD95/CD27 yielded CD4+ naive, central memory, regulatory and stem cell-like memory cells. Sort purity for all populations was recorded as exceeding 98%. Per germline, CDR1 MNHNS and CDR2 SASEGT. Trimming removed 8 bases from V and 1 base from J, with 17 bases in between. The CDR3 extends over 15 amino acids. Sequencing targeted expressed TCRB transcripts, as all isolated RNA had been reverse transcribed. Measured with immunoSEQ multiplex PCR; TCRdb has only the in-frame clones, and not every one. In the table there are some 120,000 clones, around 15% of which are singletons. General observations from the study: Patients with Type 1 diabetes showed moderately but significantly shorter TCRB CDR3s in all four CD4+ subsets. Type 1 diabetes patients showed fewer insertions and more deletions at VDJ junctions.

The sequencing input was central memory CD4+ T cells from blood. The chain carries TRBV6-1 and TRBJ2-5; D might be TRBD1 (6 bases). The clonotype originates from a man between 18 and 35 years old with type 1 diabetes. In DNA form, the CDR3 reads TGTGCCAGCCAGGACAGTGTATTGTTCCAAGAGACCCAGTACTTC. Translating it yields CASQDSVLFQETQYF.